The 17 T cell receptor beta chains reported below all come from one sample, sequenced in a study of blood T cells in healthy people across ages. Primers used in a second PCR of about 6 to 11 cycles were a sample-barcoded 5' primer and a J-beta primer mix. TCRdb re-called the 5' RACE reads through MiXCR, storing one row per CDR3 protein. The sample consists of about 1.1 million distinct CDR3 sequences, around two fifths of them appearing once. Sequencing used blood. These receptors originate from a man younger than 30 in good health.

J is TRBJ1-2 and V is TRBV7-8, with D uncertain. V lost 5 bases and J lost 0, with 16 bases in between. This CDR3 region has 16 residues. Germline V gene data show CDR1 as SGHVS and CDR2 as FQNEAQ. In nucleotides, the CDR3 is TGTGCCAGCAGCGACAAACGCGGGTTTTCTAACTATGGCTACACCTTC. Its protein product is CASSDKRGFSNYGYTF. The variable domain in full, completed from reference TRBV7-8 and TRBJ1-2, reads GAGVSQSPRYKVAKRGQDVALRCDPISGHVSLFWYQQALGQGPEFLTYFQNEAQLDKSGLPSDRFFAERPEGSVSTLKIQRTQQEDSAVYLCASSDKRGFSNYGYTFGSGTRLTVV.

There are a few counts of this clonotype. This chain links TRBV27 with TRBJ1-6; D may be TRBD1 (5 bases). CDR3 length: 17 amino acids. Germline lookup yields CDR1 MNHEY and CDR2 SMNVEV (reference sequence). V was pared by 1 base and J by 1 base, with 11 bases between. The CDR3 nucleotides are TGTGCCAGCAGTTTATACGGGGGGGTGTCCTATAATTCACCCCTCCACTTT. Its translation is CASSLYGGVSYNSPLHF.

There are a few counts of this clonotype. The chain is built from TRBV7-6 and TRBJ2-7; D call uncertain. The V gene's germline CDR1 is SGHVS and CDR2 FNYEAQ. The CDR3 is 14 residues long. V lost 0 bases and J lost 2, with 8 bases in between. The CDR3 nucleotides are TGTGCCAGCAGCTTAGCGGAGTGGACCTACGAGCAGTACTTC. This translates into CASSLAEWTYEQYF.

The sample holds many counts of this clonotype. This rearrangement joins TRBV6-4 to TRBJ2-5; perhaps TRBD2 as D (5 bases). The V end was cut by 0 bases, the J end by 11 bases, with 13 bases between. CDR3 length: 13 residues. The germline CDR1 and CDR2 sequences are MRHNA and SNTAGT. The CDR3 DNA sequence: TGTGCCAGCAGTGACTCGGAGGTTGGTGAGCAGTACTTC. It codes for CASSDSEVGEQYF.

The gene calls are TRBV9 and TRBJ2-1; 14 nucleotides line up with TRBD2. Germline V CDR1 and CDR2: SGDLS, YYNGEE. CDR3 length: 15 amino acids. V trimming: 3 bases; J trimming: 6 bases; junction bases outside the gene matches: 2. Here the CDR3 DNA reads TGTGCCAGCAGCGGAGGGACTAGCGGGAGCAATGAGCAGTTCTTC. This encodes CASSGGTSGSNEQFF.

The V and J genes are TRBV20-1 and TRBJ2-2; no reliable D call. The germline V gene has CDR1 DFQATT and CDR2 SNEGSKA (reference sequence). This CDR3 is 13 amino acids long. Trimming cost V 1 base and J 3 bases, with 6 bases left between them. CDR3 nucleotide sequence: TGCAGTGCTAGAGTACCATACACCGGGGAGCTGTTTTTT. Encoded protein: CSARVPYTGELFF.

This clonotype appeared a few times. The V and J genes are TRBV21-1 and TRBJ1-2; the D call of TRBD1 is as the table states it, not checked on the DNA. TRBV21-1 constitutes a pseudogene. The CDR3 covers 15 residues. In nucleotides, the CDR3 is TGTGCCAGCAGCCCCGGTGGACAGCAGAGCTATGGCTACACCTTC. Its protein product is CASSPGGQQSYGYTF.

The chain recombines TRBV18 with TRBJ1-2, with unresolved D. The CDR3 is 15 residues long. The V and J ends lost 1 base and 2 bases respectively, with 11 bases between them. Per germline, CDR1 KGHSH and CDR2 LQKENI. The CDR3 region is CASSPRGDSNYGYTF. The CDR3 DNA is TGTGCCAGCTCACCACGCGGAGACTCAAACTATGGCTACACCTTC.

This clonotype was recorded at least ten times. The V call is TRBV6-5, the J call TRBJ2-1, with 8 bases fitting TRBD1. The trim removed 3 bases at V and 4 bases at J, leaving 5 bases unmatched. The CDR3 totals 15 residues. The germline gives CDR1 MNHEY, CDR2 SVGAGI. The CDR3 coding sequence is TGTGCCAGCAGTTATGGTCAGGGGGCGTACAATGAGCAGTTCTTC. This encodes CASSYGQGAYNEQFF.

CDR3 DNA sequence: TGTGCCGGTGGGGGACTAGCGGGGGGGACGAGCACAGATACGCAGTATTTT. It codes for CAGGGLAGGTSTDTQYF. The chain recombines TRBV6-6 with TRBJ2-3; TRBD2 matches at 16 bases. The J segment lost 0 bases and the V segment lost 11 bases, leaving 8 bases of the junction unmatched. This CDR3 is built from 17 residues. Germline V lookup: CDR1 MNHNY, CDR2 SVGAGI (reference sequence).

This clonotype was counted a single time. The chain carries TRBV20-1 and TRBJ2-5; 11 positions match TRBD2. CDR1 is DFQATT and CDR2 is SNEGSKA in the germline V gene (reference sequence). J gave up 5 bases and V 3 bases, and 8 bases lay outside the gene matches. The CDR3 is made up of 15 amino acids. The CDR3 coding sequence is TGCAGTGCTAGGGACCCTACTAGCGGGGGCGAGACCCAGTACTTC. Its translation: CSARDPTSGGETQYF.

This clonotype occurred a few times. V usage is TRBV2 and J usage is TRBJ2-7; D gene ambiguous. The CDR3 has 12 residues. V was pared by 5 bases and J by 7 bases, with 12 bases between. The germline V gene has CDR1 SNHLY and CDR2 FYNNEI. CDR3 sequence reads: CASSMGSSEQYF. As DNA, the CDR3 is TGTGCCAGCAGTATGGGTTCGAGTGAGCAGTACTTC.

The gene calls are TRBV25-1 and TRBJ2-5, with D unclear. Germline CDR1 MGHDK, CDR2 SYGVNS. The CDR3 is 13 residues long. V was pared by 2 bases and J by 5 bases, with 9 bases between. The CDR3 region has the DNA TGTGCCAGCAGTGAAAGCGTAGGGGAGACCCAGTACTTC. Protein sequence: CASSESVGETQYF.

This clonotype was recorded at least ten times. The chain has TRBV5-6 and TRBJ2-3; D call uncertain. Germline V gene lookup returns CDR1 SGHDT and CDR2 YYEEEE. Trimming removed 6 bases from V and 2 bases from J, with 13 bases in between. The CDR3 totals 14 residues. The CDR3 sequence is CASKPTLDTDTQYF. In nucleotides, the CDR3 is TGTGCCAGCAAACCGACACTTGACACAGATACGCAGTATTTT.

This clonotype was detected a few times. The V call is TRBV2, the J call TRBJ2-7, with TRBD1 matching over 7 bases. This CDR3 is 12 amino acids long. The V gene's germline CDR1 is SNHLY and CDR2 FYNNEI. V dropped 6 bases and J dropped 2; count of bases not matched to a gene: 1. This CDR3 reads CASRGTAYEQYF. CDR3 in DNA: TGTGCCAGCAGGGGGACAGCCTACGAGCAGTACTTC.

V and J are TRBV6-6 and TRBJ1-6; D perhaps matches TRBD1 (5 bases). CDR3 length equals 13 residues. From germline, CDR1 is MNHNY and CDR2 SVGAGI (reference sequence). V shed 6 bases and J shed 6 bases, with 9 bases lying between them. The CDR3 spells CASRGRRNSPLHF. The CDR3 DNA follows: TGTGCCAGCAGGGGACGACGTAATTCACCCCTCCACTTT.

Only a few counts were recorded for this clonotype. V and J are TRBV7-3 and TRBJ1-1; D not certain. With 3 bases removed from V and 1 base from J, the gap between germline ends came to 6 bases. Germline V gene data show CDR1 as SGHTA and CDR2 as FQGTGA. The CDR3 spans 13 residues. The CDR3, as DNA: TGTGCCAGCAGCTTTGACAAGAACACTGAAGCTTTCTTT. This encodes CASSFDKNTEAFF.